This TCR beta chain comes out of a study of blood T cell repertoires in COVID-19 (dated by TCRdb to between 2020 and 2021). Broadly, across the study: Samples covering the acute and convalescent phases of COVID-19 were provided by collaborators in the United States, Italy and Spain. The material from the prospective study consisted of cDNA or gDNA derived from T cells, B-cell-depleted T cells, or PBMCs. The sample metadata nearly always contained a de-identified subject ID, COVID-19 status, age in years and sex. HLA class I and class II types, where available, came from metadata supplied by the sample provider rather than from assay-based typing. The repertoires were released in a freely available public database meant as a resource for research on the immune response to SARS-CoV-2. Deeply sampled blood TCRbeta repertoires from subjects exposed to, actively infected with, or recovered from COVID-19 were included in the dataset. The samples were drawn from two sources: the first 160 participants of the ongoing ImmuneRACE study, and fewer than 1,500 subjects contributed by 6 global collaborators.

Study-level results and caveats: The amount of clinical and demographic metadata varied by source and participant and was provided uncurated.

Comment on this clone: What this receptor recognizes is not known. Per-nucleotide qualities are absent, and no much larger clonotype sits a single base away.

Collaborating institutions collected whole blood in K2EDTA tubes following their own protocols. For TCRbeta analysis, collaborators shipped samples in one of three forms: frozen whole blood, isolated PBMCs, or DNA extracted from either of those sample types. The CDR3 runs 15 amino acids, cysteine and phenylalanine included. Solely the CDR3 DNA is kept, with 45 bases framed from the first base. Relative to germline, V is missing 4 bases and J is missing 8 bases, with 12 bases of the junction outside any gene match. According to the germline V gene, CDR1 reads SGHAT and CDR2 reads FQNNGV. The immunoSEQ Assay, a bias-controlled multiplex PCR, was used to amplify TCRbeta CDR3 regions from genomic DNA. Turning to the authors' computational methods: The number of nucleated cells in each sample was estimated from the amplification of reference gene primers within the assay. To quantify the absolute abundance of each unique TCRbeta CDR3 rearrangement, sequence reads were collapsed and filtered. For each sample, productive Simpson clonality was calculated as the square root of Simpson's diversity index over productive rearrangements. Drawn from immuneACCESS, this table holds only the in-frame rearrangements with V and J called that TCRdb kept. Clones are partly lost; checked studies trace under half to an unresolved V gene and leave the rest unexplained. The V and J calls and the clone size are those of that table, but D and trimming were determined from the DNA. The sample has more than 85,000 clones on record, roughly 84% of them singletons. The top ten clonotypes cover approximately 7% of the sample.

This receptor was taken from a woman aged 45 to 65 with acute or convalescent COVID-19. The V and J segments used are TRBV11-2 and TRBJ2-7, with TRBD1 identical over 9 junction bases. The specimen sequenced was peripheral blood. The sequenced DNA is TGTGCCAGCAGCTCCAGGACAGGGGAGGGGAAAAAGCAGTACTTC. The translation is CASSSRTGEGKKQYF.